The 20 T cell receptor beta chains presented below share a single source sample, sequenced in a study of CD8+CD57+ T cells in acquired aplastic anemia. Sequencing involved patients with CD8+CD57+ cell expansion previously shown by flow cytometry. For CDR3 and TCR beta VDJ profiling, genomic DNA was the template used. TCRdb re-called the reads with MiXCR, one entry per CDR3 protein. The sample contains about 150,000 distinct CDR3 sequences, around half of which appear only once. Input material: sorted CD4+, CD8+, or CD8+CD57+ T cells (not recorded which) from PBMCs. The receptor source for this set is a human donor with aplastic anemia.

The table lists this clonotype with many counts. Given a much more abundant clone one base away, this may be a read error. The rearrangement uses TRBV2 and TRBJ2-5, with D possibly matching TRBD2 (6 bases). The CDR3 spans 13 residues. Germline-derived CDR1 and CDR2 are SNHLY and FYNNEI. The chain's CDR3 is CASGRTTQEAQYF. In nucleotides, the CDR3 is TGTGCCAGCGGTCGGACTACCCAAGAGGCCCAGTACTTC.

This clonotype was seen a handful of times. A read error is possible here, since a much larger clone lies one base away. This chain connects TRBV14 to TRBJ2-3; 8 bases match TRBD1. The length of the CDR3 is 16 residues. Germline values: CDR1 SGHDN, CDR2 FVKESK. The CDR3: CVSSQERTGHTDTQYF. The DNA for the CDR3 is TGTGTCAGCAGCCAAGAGCGGACAGGGCACACAGATACGCAGTATTTT.

This clonotype occurred many times. This chain joins TRBV24-1 and TRBJ1-1; D is unclear. The CDR3 consists of 13 residues. Germline V gives CDR1 KGHDR, CDR2 SFDVKD. V shed 5 bases and J shed 1 base, with 7 bases lying between them. Written as DNA, the CDR3 is TGTGCCACCAGTGGCCGACAGAACACTGAAGCTTTCTTT. Encoded protein: CATSGRQNTEAFF.

Remarks on this clonotype: A read error is likely, as this CDR3 ends without the conserved phenylalanine or tryptophan. The DNA is omitted, as the CDR3 cannot be located on it reliably, and the CDR3 follows TCRdb's listing. The rearrangement uses TRBV3-2 and TRBJ1-1; the DNA was not used to check the table's D call, TRBD1. TRBV3-2 corresponds to a pseudogene. The length of the CDR3 is 14 amino acids, counting both ends. The CDR3 is CASSQVGQNTEAFS.

This clonotype was seen repeatedly, ten times or more. This rearrangement joins TRBV20-1 to TRBJ2-7; 8 nucleotides align to TRBD1. The germline V gene has CDR1 DFQATT and CDR2 SNEGSKA (reference sequence). The length of the CDR3 is 15 residues. The CDR3 is CRGQGPNLPTYEQYV. DNA for the CDR3: TGCAGAGGACAGGGTCCTAACCTACCTACCTACGAGCAGTACGTC.

Turning to this clonotype: A read error may be the cause here, since a much bigger clone is one base away. The missing conserved phenylalanine or tryptophan at the end of this CDR3 makes a read error likely. V is TRBV12-3 or TRBV12-4 and J is TRBJ1-3, with TRBD1 as a possible D gene (6 bases). This CDR3 is built from 12 residues. Trimming removed 8 bases from V and 3 bases from J, with 8 bases in between. CDR3 sequence: CASQGNGNTIYS. The CDR3 region has the DNA TGTGCCAGCCAGGGGAATGGAAACACCATATATTCT.

This clonotype has just a few counts. This rearrangement joins TRBV20-1 to TRBJ2-1; D remains unclear. The CDR3 is made up of 16 amino acids. Trimming pared 1 base from V and 4 bases from J, leaving 17 bases between. Per the germline V gene, CDR1 is DFQATT and CDR2 is SNEGSKA (reference sequence). CDR3 residues: CSARVPRIPSYNEQFF. As DNA, the CDR3 is TGCAGTGCTAGAGTTCCTAGAATACCTTCATACAATGAGCAGTTCTTC.

The count of this clonotype is one. The chain has TRBV20-1 and TRBJ1-2, with no clear D. The CDR3 extends over 13 amino acids. V dropped 6 bases and J dropped 2 bases, with 13 bases sitting between them. CDR1 DFQATT and CDR2 SNEGSKA come from the germline V gene (reference sequence). This CDR3 is CSAIPSGNYGYTF. The CDR3 nucleotides are TGCAGTGCCATACCCTCGGGAAACTATGGCTACACCTTC.

This clonotype was seen at least ten times. The V and J genes are TRBV7-9 and TRBJ2-1; D may be TRBD1 (6 bases). CDR3 length: 17 amino acids. The germline V gene encodes CDR1 SEHNR and CDR2 FQNEAQ (reference sequence). V was trimmed by 1 base and J by 6 bases, leaving 19 bases between them. The CDR3 protein is CASSLGGGDRRTNEQFF. The CDR3 DNA reads TGTGCCAGCAGCTTAGGGGGTGGAGACAGGAGGACCAATGAGCAGTTCTTC. Drawing the rest from reference TRBV7-9 and TRBJ2-1, the complete variable domain is DTGVSQNPRHKITKRGQNVTFRCDPISEHNRLYWYRQTLGQGPEFLTYFQNEAQLEKSRLLSDRFSAERPKGSFSTLEIQRTEQGDSAMYLCASSLGGGDRRTNEQFFGPGTRLTVL.

This clonotype was counted at least ten times. This chain links TRBV14 with TRBJ1-1; D remains unclear. Germline assignment: CDR1 SGHDN and CDR2 FVKESK. There are 13 residues in the CDR3. Trimming removed 4 bases from V and 1 base from J, with 7 bases in between. CDR3 sequence: CASSLQQNTEAFF. The CDR3 nucleotides read TGTGCCAGCAGCCTCCAACAGAACACTGAAGCTTTCTTT. Full variable domain (remainder filled in from reference TRBV14 and TRBJ1-1): EAGVTQFPSHSVIEKGQTVTLRCDPISGHDNLYWYRRVMGKEIKFLLHFVKESKQDESGMPNNRFLAERTGGTYSTLKVQPAELEDSGVYFCASSLQQNTEAFFGQGTRLTVV.

In this sample, this clonotype turned up many times. CDR3 in amino acids: CASSPTISGSEAFF. CDR3 DNA: TGTGCCAGCAGCCCAACGATCTCGGGATCCGAAGCTTTCTTT. The rearrangement uses TRBV7-9 and TRBJ1-1, with D uncertain. The length of the CDR3 is 14 residues. The ends were cut back, 5 bases at V and 8 bases at J, with 18 bases in the middle. In germline, CDR1 is SEHNR, CDR2 FQNEAQ (reference sequence).

The chain employs TRBV12-3 or TRBV12-4 and TRBJ1-6; 8 bases align to TRBD1. J gave up 9 bases and V 3 bases, and 7 bases lay outside the gene matches. This CDR3 is 15 amino acids long. The CDR3 region has the DNA TGTGCCAGCAGTTTGGCCAGGGGGCTTAGTTCACCCCTCCACTTT. Its protein product is CASSLARGLSSPLHF.

A few counts support this clonotype. The chain couples TRBV19 to TRBJ2-1, with 14 bases identical to TRBD2. CDR1 and CDR2 from the germline V gene are LNHDA and SQIVND (reference sequence). The ends lost 7 bases at V and 0 bases at J; junction bases unmatched: 11. This CDR3 contains 19 residues. The CDR3 region is CASNPLGLAGASSYNEQFF. In DNA, the CDR3 is TGTGCCAGTAACCCCCTGGGACTAGCGGGAGCCAGCTCCTACAATGAGCAGTTCTTC. Together with reference TRBV19 and TRBJ2-1, the CDR3 gives the full variable domain: DGGITQSPKYLFRKEGQNVTLSCEQNLNHDAMYWYRQDPGQGLRLIYYSQIVNDFQKGDIAEGYSVSREKKESFPLTVTSAQKNPTAFYLCASNPLGLAGASSYNEQFFGPGTRLTVL.

This clonotype was recorded once. J is TRBJ2-1 and V is TRBV15, with TRBD1 identical over 9 bases. Trimming removed 8 bases from V and 8 bases from J; junction bases left unmatched: 7. CDR3 size: 13 residues. Looked up from germline, CDR1 is LNHNV and CDR2 is YYDKDF (reference sequence). The chain's CDR3 is CATSRDRVYEQFF. For the CDR3, the DNA is TGTGCCACCTCCCGGGACAGGGTCTATGAGCAGTTCTTC.

This clonotype has ten or more counts. The CDR3 sequence: CASSLRNTVMYRTDTQYF. The CDR3 DNA reads TGTGCCAGCAGCTTACGGAATACGGTGATGTACCGCACAGATACGCAGTATTTT. This chain connects TRBV11-1 to TRBJ2-3; D unclear. V lost 2 bases and J lost 1, with 19 bases in between. Germline CDR1 and CDR2: SGHAT and FQDESV (reference sequence). CDR3 length: 18 amino acids.

This clonotype has a count of ten or more. This chain joins TRBV20-1 and TRBJ2-5; D possibly corresponds to TRBD2 (6 bases). The V gene lost 7 bases and the J gene lost 4 bases, with 19 bases spanning the gap. Germline loops: CDR1 DFQATT, CDR2 SNEGSKA (reference sequence). The CDR3 is 14 residues long. The CDR3 spells CSVRGGGLVETQYF. CDR3 coding DNA: TGCAGTGTAAGGGGAGGAGGCTTGGTAGAGACCCAGTACTTC.

The chain has TRBV11-2 and TRBJ1-2, with D possibly being TRBD1 (5 bases). Germline CDR1 reads SGHAT; CDR2 reads FQNNGV. V lost 3 bases and J lost 0, with 14 bases in between. CDR3 length: 16 residues. CDR3 DNA: TGTGCCAGCAGCTTCGAGGGGTTACTTTCTAACTATGGCTACACCTTC. Its protein is CASSFEGLLSNYGYTF.

With respect to this clonotype: It may be a read error: a sequence one base away is much more abundant. The rearrangement joins TRBV6-5 to TRBJ1-6; TRBD1 matches at 7 bases. Germline V lookup: CDR1 MNHEY, CDR2 SVGAGI. V lost 0 bases and J lost 7; bases outside the gene matches: 9. The CDR3 consists of 17 residues. The CDR3 sequence is CASSYSVVIGGNSPLHF. The CDR3 nucleotides read TGTGCCAGCAGTTACTCGGTAGTTATAGGGGGCAATTCACCCCTCCACTTT.

The chain recombines TRBV6-5 with TRBJ2-4; TRBD1 or TRBD2 may be the D gene (5 bases each). The CDR3 loop spans 15 amino acids. In germline, CDR1 is MNHEY, CDR2 SVGAGI. V lost 2 bases to trimming and J lost 6 bases, with 14 bases between them. The CDR3 sequence is CASSYSGRVTNIQYF. For the CDR3, the DNA is TGTGCCAGCAGTTACAGCGGCAGGGTGACAAACATTCAGTACTTC.

Note on this clonotype: This may stem from a read error, because a much larger clone lies one nucleotide away. The chain employs TRBV7-9 and TRBJ2-2; 7 bases agree with TRBD2. The CDR3 loop spans 15 amino acids. Trimming at V came to 6 bases and at J to 0 bases, leaving 4 bases not matched to a gene. The germline V gene has CDR1 SEHNR and CDR2 FQNEAQ (reference sequence). The chain's CDR3 is CASRPGRSNTGELFF. For the CDR3, the DNA is TGTGCCAGCAGGCCCGGGAGGTCGAACACCGGGGAGCTGTTTTTT.